Presented here are 24 T cell receptor beta chains from one specimen sequenced in a study of cytomegalovirus exposure and HLA in healthy donors. The PCR was carried out with 60 Vbeta primers and 13 Jbeta primers. This table comes from immunoSEQ multiplex PCR, and its TCRdb copy is limited to in-frame clones, with some not included. The table has approximately 150,000 clones, 80% to 85% seen once. Sequenced input: PBMCs. Source of these receptors: a man in his thirties or forties in good health and CMV-seronegative.

V gene TRBV15 combines with J gene TRBJ2-2; a weak D match, TRBD2 (6 bases). Germline CDR1 is LNHNV and CDR2 is YYDKDF (reference sequence). The CDR3 totals 12 residues. V lost 8 bases to trimming and J lost 7 bases, with 11 bases between them. As DNA, the CDR3 is TGTGCCACCTCACGGGAGATCGGGGAGCTGTTTTTT. Amino acids: CATSREIGELFF. The whole variable domain, filled in from reference TRBV15 and TRBJ2-2, reads DAMVIQNPRYQVTQFGKPVTLSCSQTLNHNVMYWYQQKSSQAPKLLFHYYDKDFNNEADTPDNFQSRRPNTSFCFLDIRSPGLGDTAMYLCATSREIGELFFGEGSRLTVL.

CDR3 coding DNA: TGTGCCAGCGGCAGAACTGAAGCTTTCTTT. Translating it yields CASGRTEAFF. The chain uses TRBV6-5 and TRBJ1-1; D remains unclear. The V gene lost 8 bases and the J gene lost 5 bases, with 6 bases spanning the gap. Germline V CDR1 and CDR2: MNHEY, SVGAGI. The CDR3 length is 10 residues.

This clone came up once. The CDR3, as DNA: TGCGCCAGCAGCTCCGGAGCAATTAACAATGAGCAGTTCTTC. Translation gives CASSSGAINNEQFF. The chain combines TRBV5-1 with TRBJ2-1; D unresolved. The CDR3 runs 14 residues. CDR1 SGHRS and CDR2 YFSETQ come from the germline V gene. Between the trimmed V and J ends, which lost 3 bases and 5 bases, there was a span of 12 bases. Using reference TRBV5-1 and TRBJ2-1 for the parts outside the CDR3, the full variable domain is KAGVTQTPRYLIKTRGQQVTLSCSPISGHRSVSWYQQTPGQGLQFLFEYFSETQRNKGNFPGRFSGRQFSNSRSEMNVSTLELGDSALYLCASSSGAINNEQFFGPGTRLTVL.

This clone was detected once. The V and J genes are TRBV11-3 and TRBJ2-7, with D perhaps matching TRBD1 (6 bases). Trimming took 5 bases from V and 0 from J, leaving 11 bases between them. The CDR3 has 14 residues. Germline assignment: CDR1 SGHNT and CDR2 YENEEA. The CDR3 DNA reads TGTGCCAGCAGCCCCGGGACACGCTCCTACGAGCAGTACTTC. It translates to CASSPGTRSYEQYF.

The gene calls are TRBV5-6 and TRBJ1-1; 7 nucleotides align to TRBD1. CDR3 length: 13 residues. After removal of 4 bases from V and 7 bases from J, the junction contained 7 bases not matched to a gene. Per the germline V gene, CDR1 is SGHDT and CDR2 is YYEEEE. CDR3 sequence: CASSPRTGREAFF. DNA of the CDR3: TGTGCCAGCAGCCCAAGGACAGGTCGTGAAGCTTTCTTT.

The V call is TRBV30, the J call TRBJ2-3; 8 bases line up with TRBD1. CDR1 is GTSNPN and CDR2 is SVGIG in the germline V gene (reference sequence). V lost 3 bases and J lost 2; bases outside the gene matches: 10. This CDR3 is built from 16 residues. The CDR3 region is CAWSITQGGFTDTQYF. The CDR3 region has the DNA TGTGCCTGGAGCATAACACAGGGGGGATTCACAGATACGCAGTATTTT. Based on the CDR3 plus reference TRBV30 and TRBJ2-3, the full variable domain is SQTIHQWPATLVQPVGSPLSLECTVEGTSNPNLYWYRQAAGRGLQLLFYSVGIGQISSEVPQNLSASRPQDRQFILSSKKLLLSDSGFYLCAWSITQGGFTDTQYFGPGTRLTVL.

This chain connects TRBV27 to TRBJ2-7; D is undetermined. Looked up from germline, CDR1 is MNHEY and CDR2 is SMNVEV (reference sequence). This CDR3 comprises 11 residues. V gave up 5 bases and J gave up 2 bases, with 4 bases separating them. CDR3 residues: CASSNTYEQYF. The CDR3 coding sequence is TGTGCCAGCAGTAACACCTACGAGCAGTACTTC.

This clone appeared once. The V gene is TRBV11-3, the J gene TRBJ2-3, with D perhaps TRBD1 (6 bases). Germline CDR1 SGHNT, CDR2 YENEEA. Trimming removed 1 base at V and 2 bases at J, with 13 bases between. CDR3 size: 16 residues. This CDR3 reads CASSLAFGQYTDTQYF. The CDR3 DNA reads as TGTGCCAGCAGCTTAGCATTCGGACAGTACACAGATACGCAGTATTTT.

The CDR3 bases are TGTGCCAGTAGTAAGAGCGGGCCCCAGCATTTT. This sequence encodes CASSKSGPQHF. The chain recombines TRBV19 with TRBJ1-5; D ambiguous. V lost 4 bases and J lost 9, with 7 bases in between. CDR1 LNHDA and CDR2 SQIVND come from the germline V gene (reference sequence). The CDR3 sequence is 11 residues long.

The V and J genes are TRBV6-4 and TRBJ2-2; possibly TRBD1 for D (6 bases). Trimming shortened V by 2 bases and J by 5 bases, and 6 bases separated the two germline ends. The CDR3 loop spans 13 amino acids. CDR1 and CDR2 (germline): MRHNA, SNTAGT. The CDR3 is CASSDGTTGELFF. CDR3 nucleotides: TGTGCCAGCAGTGACGGGACAACCGGGGAGCTGTTTTTT.

V gene TRBV5-1 combines with J gene TRBJ1-4, with D possibly TRBD1 on 5 matching bases. V was cut by 4 bases and J by 0 bases, with 13 bases left in between. CDR1 and CDR2 (germline): SGHRS, YFSETQ. The CDR3 is 16 amino acids. Written as DNA, the CDR3 is TGCGCCAGCAGCCCCGGGGGGGGTGCAACTAATGAAAAACTGTTTTTT. Translating gives CASSPGGGATNEKLFF.

The chain links TRBV29-1 to TRBJ1-2; a possible D gene is TRBD1 (6 bases). V was cut by 1 base and J by 4 bases, with 10 bases left in between. The germline V gene encodes CDR1 SQVTM and CDR2 ANQGSEA. The CDR3 covers 13 residues. This chain's CDR3 is CSVEGGRGYGYTF. In DNA, the CDR3 is TGCAGCGTTGAAGGGGGCAGGGGCTATGGCTACACCTTC.

The V and J genes are TRBV5-6 and TRBJ2-5, with D possibly TRBD2 on 5 matching bases. Germline V gene sequence: CDR1 SGHDT, CDR2 YYEEEE. V gave up 4 bases and J gave up 5 bases, with 15 bases separating them. The CDR3 covers 14 residues. This chain's CDR3 is CASSGLGIGETQYF. The CDR3 DNA sequence: TGTGCCAGCAGCGGGCTCGGGATCGGGGAGACCCAGTACTTC.

J is TRBJ2-7 and V is TRBV5-1; a possible D gene is TRBD2 (5 bases). V shed 6 bases and J shed 7 bases, with 20 bases lying between them. Germline V gene lookup returns CDR1 SGHRS and CDR2 YFSETQ. This CDR3 has 14 amino acids. DNA of the CDR3: TGCGCCAGCAATAGTATACTGTCTTCGGGGGAGCAGTACTTC. Protein sequence: CASNSILSSGEQYF. The full variable domain, in which reference TRBV5-1 and TRBJ2-7 provide the parts outside the CDR3, is KAGVTQTPRYLIKTRGQQVTLSCSPISGHRSVSWYQQTPGQGLQFLFEYFSETQRNKGNFPGRFSGRQFSNSRSEMNVSTLELGDSALYLCASNSILSSGEQYFGPGTRLTVT.

Details on this clone: Other nucleotide sequences in the sample specify the same CDR3. The genes are TRBV4-1 and TRBJ2-7, with 8 positions matching TRBD1. The trim removed 9 bases at V and 5 bases at J, leaving 9 bases unmatched. CDR1 and CDR2 from the germline V gene are MGHRA and YSYEKL. This CDR3 has 13 residues. CDR3 sequence reads: CARIRTGSNEQYF. The CDR3 DNA reads as TGCGCCAGGATCCGGACAGGGAGCAACGAGCAGTACTTC.

The J gene is TRBJ2-7, the V gene TRBV7-8; D may be TRBD1 (6 bases). The V end was cut by 1 base, the J end by 5 bases, with 15 bases between. The length of the CDR3 is 15 residues. CDR1 and CDR2 from the germline V gene are SGHVS and FQNEAQ. CDR3 nucleotides: TGTGCCAGCAGCTTAGAAAGAGGGGGTGAAAACGAGCAGTACTTC. It encodes CASSLERGGENEQYF.

V gene TRBV9 combines with J gene TRBJ1-4; D not certain. V dropped 3 bases and J dropped 2 bases, with 8 bases sitting between them. The CDR3 loop spans 14 amino acids. Germline lookup yields CDR1 SGDLS and CDR2 YYNGEE. CDR3 sequence reads: CASSAVATNEKLFF. In nucleotides, the CDR3 is TGTGCCAGCAGCGCTGTCGCGACTAATGAAAAACTGTTTTTT.

This rearrangement joins TRBV9 to TRBJ2-1; D is perhaps TRBD2 (7 bases). Trimming removed 0 bases at V and 4 bases at J, with 14 bases between. This CDR3 is 16 amino acids long. Germline-derived CDR1 and CDR2 are SGDLS and YYNGEE. In DNA form, the CDR3 reads TGTGCCAGCAGCGTAGTAATCGGGGGGCCATACAATGAGCAGTTCTTC. Translation: CASSVVIGGPYNEQFF.

The chain joins TRBV7-9 to TRBJ2-7; 11 bases map to TRBD2. The germline CDR1 and CDR2 sequences are SEHNR and FQNEAQ (reference sequence). The length of the CDR3 is 16 residues. Losses at the gene ends were 5 bases for V and 2 bases for J; bases not matched to a gene: 8. The CDR3 loop is CASSHFLSGRAYEQYF. The CDR3 DNA sequence: TGTGCCAGCAGCCATTTCCTTAGCGGGAGGGCCTACGAGCAGTACTTC.

V is TRBV27 and J is TRBJ2-7, with 10 bases matching TRBD2. This CDR3 spans 15 amino acids. Losses at the gene ends were 2 bases for V and 7 bases for J; bases not matched to a gene: 8. CDR1 MNHEY and CDR2 SMNVEV come from the germline V gene (reference sequence). This CDR3 reads CASSLLSSGRSEQYF. DNA for the CDR3: TGTGCCAGCAGTTTACTGTCTAGCGGGAGAAGTGAGCAGTACTTC.

On this clone itself: Germline and junction disagree at one end, which may indicate a read error. This chain joins TRBV10-1 and TRBJ2-2; D might be TRBD1 (6 bases). The CDR3 has 16 amino acids. Germline CDR1 WNHNN, CDR2 SYGVQD (reference sequence). This chain's CDR3 is CASSGGILGDTGELFF. CDR3 bases: TGCGCCAGCAGTGGAGGGATCTTAGGGGACACCGGGGAACTGTTTTTT.

In this sample, this clone turned up once. The chain couples TRBV25-1 to TRBJ2-1; 11 positions agree with TRBD1. The J segment lost 9 bases and the V segment lost 3 bases, leaving 7 bases of the junction unmatched. This CDR3 spans 15 amino acids. Germline V gives CDR1 MGHDK, CDR2 SYGVNS. CDR3 bases: TGTGCCAGCAGTGATCCGGGACAGGGGGGACTTGAGCAGTTCTTC. The encoded protein is CASSDPGQGGLEQFF.

In the case of this clone: This CDR3 is also generated by other DNA sequences in the sample. J is TRBJ2-5 and V is TRBV7-2; 9 bases fit TRBD2. From germline, CDR1 is SGHTA and CDR2 FQGNSA. V lost 0 bases to trimming and J lost 0 bases; unmatched junction nucleotides: 5. The CDR3 runs to 17 residues. The CDR3 protein is CASSLAFAGGNQETQYF. The CDR3 DNA follows: TGTGCCAGCAGCTTAGCGTTTGCGGGAGGGAACCAAGAGACCCAGTACTTC. Full variable domain (missing parts from reference TRBV7-2 and TRBJ2-5): GAGVSQSPSNKVTEKGKDVELRCDPISGHTALYWYRQSLGQGLEFLIYFQGNSAPDKSGLPSDRFSAERTGGSVSTLTIQRTQQEDSAVYLCASSLAFAGGNQETQYFGPGTRLLVL.

This clone has a single count. The chain carries TRBV27 and TRBJ2-7, with D possibly TRBD1 on 6 matching bases. Trimming removed 5 bases at V and 4 bases at J, with 12 bases between. Germline CDR1 is MNHEY and CDR2 is SMNVEV (reference sequence). The CDR3 contains 13 residues. The CDR3 spells CASSIRGNYEQYF. The CDR3 nucleotides read TGTGCCAGCAGTATCAGGGGAAATTACGAGCAGTACTTC.